The sequence of this T cell receptor (beta chain) was determined in a study of cytomegalovirus exposure and HLA in healthy donors (dated by TCRdb to about 2017). About the full investigation: A later analysis indicated that the 120 validation repertoires were generated on the platform also employed for the 670 or so repertoires of the first cohort. The study aimed to test whether cataloging public T cell receptors could reveal signatures of past pathogen exposure. Besides the first cohort of more than 650 subjects, a separate validation cohort made up of some 110 different subjects was used. To predict cytomegalovirus infection status, the study combined high-throughput TCR immunosequencing, statistical association of individual TCRs with disease status, and machine learning.

Study-wide findings and limitations: Three of the identified cytomegalovirus-associated TCR beta chains were confirmed in vitro to be specific for cytomegalovirus antigens. A later analysis found that TCRs clustered in the first cohort also tended to co-occur in the 120 validation repertoires, with more than 90% of cluster scores above 0. According to the authors, the approach could potentially be generalized to other disease states and immunological phenotypes. While some public TCRs were present in many individuals, most TCR sequences turned up only very rarely across donors. The classifier was reported to diagnose cytomegalovirus status with high specificity and sensitivity in both the original cohort and the validation cohort. All 130 or so repertoires were used to score co-occurrence in the validation cohort in a later analysis, because that analysis had no HLA typing for the cohort. In the study, around 150 TCR beta chains were listed as associated with cytomegalovirus.

Receptors were amplified or captured by the immunoSEQ multiplex PCR assay. Per the source publication's procedure: A statistical classification framework was built to diagnose cytomegalovirus status from the catalog of TCR beta chain sequences. As stored in TCRdb, this immuneACCESS dataset retains in-frame rearrangements with V and J assigned. A fraction of the clones does not appear; measured against another copy, unresolved V genes explain less than half of the discrepancy, and the remainder lacks a known reason. The V and J calls and clone size come from that table; D and trimming were worked out from the DNA. A total of over 150,000 clones appear in this sample, approximately 86% of them only once. The leading ten clones occupy 2% to 2.5% of the sample. The donors belonged to the validation cohort of around 120 subjects, which was separate from the roughly 670-subject first cohort. In this sample, this clone turned up once. Its target antigen remains unknown. Per-base quality was not reported, and no clone a single base away is much larger than it.

The source of this sequence is a woman in her late teens or twenties in good health and CMV-seronegative. The specimen sequenced was PBMCs.

CDR3 sequence: CASSLARGAHPRGYTF. The DNA reads TGTGCCAGCAGCTTAGCACGCGGGGCGCACCCCAGGGGCTACACCTTC. The rearrangement joined TRBV7-9 to TRBJ1-2; the best D guess is TRBD1, with 5 bases matching. V loses 0 bases, J loses 8 bases, and the germline ends lie 19 bases apart. The CDR3 numbers 16 residues from cysteine through phenylalanine. The only DNA kept is the CDR3, 48 bases in frame from the first base. As encoded in the germline V gene (reference sequence), CDR1 is SEHNR while CDR2 is FQNEAQ.